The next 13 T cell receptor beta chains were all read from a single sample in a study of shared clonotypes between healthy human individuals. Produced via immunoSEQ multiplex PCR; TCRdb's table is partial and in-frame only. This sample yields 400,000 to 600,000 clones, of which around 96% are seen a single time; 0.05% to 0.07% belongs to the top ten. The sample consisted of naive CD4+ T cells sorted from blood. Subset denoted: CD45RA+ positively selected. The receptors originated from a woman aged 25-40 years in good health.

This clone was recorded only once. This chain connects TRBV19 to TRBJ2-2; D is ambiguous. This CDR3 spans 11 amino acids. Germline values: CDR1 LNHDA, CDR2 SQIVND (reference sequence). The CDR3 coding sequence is TGTGTCGCTACGAACACCGGGGAGCTGTTTTTT. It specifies CVATNTGELFF.

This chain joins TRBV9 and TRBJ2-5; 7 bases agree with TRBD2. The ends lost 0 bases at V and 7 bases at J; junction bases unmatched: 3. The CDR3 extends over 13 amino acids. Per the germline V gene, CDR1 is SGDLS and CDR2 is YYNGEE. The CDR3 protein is CASSVVGEGTQYF. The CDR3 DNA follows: TGTGCCAGCAGCGTAGTGGGGGAGGGGACCCAGTACTTC.

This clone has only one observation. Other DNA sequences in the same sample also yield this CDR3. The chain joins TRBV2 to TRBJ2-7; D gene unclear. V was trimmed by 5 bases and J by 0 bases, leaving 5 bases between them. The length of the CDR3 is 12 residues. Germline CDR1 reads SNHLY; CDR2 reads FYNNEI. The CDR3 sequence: CASSLSSYEQYF. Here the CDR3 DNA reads TGTGCCAGCAGTTTAAGCTCCTACGAGCAGTACTTC.

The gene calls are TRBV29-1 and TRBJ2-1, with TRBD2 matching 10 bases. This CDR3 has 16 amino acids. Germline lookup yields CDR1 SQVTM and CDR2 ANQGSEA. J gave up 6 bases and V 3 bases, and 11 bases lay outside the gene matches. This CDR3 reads CSVEMSSGRLGNEQFF. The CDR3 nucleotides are TGCAGCGTTGAGATGTCTAGCGGGAGACTCGGCAATGAGCAGTTCTTC.

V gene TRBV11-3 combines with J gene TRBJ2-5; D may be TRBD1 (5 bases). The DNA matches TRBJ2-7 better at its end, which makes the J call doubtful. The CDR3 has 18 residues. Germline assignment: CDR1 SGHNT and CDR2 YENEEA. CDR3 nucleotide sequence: TGTGCCAGCAGCTTAGCCCACGAGCAGGGTGACTTCTCCTACGAGCAGTACTTC. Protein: CASSLAHEQGDFSYEQYF.

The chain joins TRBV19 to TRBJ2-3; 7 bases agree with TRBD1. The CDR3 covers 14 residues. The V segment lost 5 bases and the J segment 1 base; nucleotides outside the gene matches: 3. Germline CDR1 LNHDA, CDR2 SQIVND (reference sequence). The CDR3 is CASSAGQGTDTQYF. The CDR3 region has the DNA TGTGCCAGTAGTGCCGGACAGGGCACAGATACGCAGTATTTT. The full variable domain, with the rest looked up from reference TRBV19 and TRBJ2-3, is DGGITQSPKYLFRKEGQNVTLSCEQNLNHDAMYWYRQDPGQGLRLIYYSQIVNDFQKGDIAEGYSVSREKKESFPLTVTSAQKNPTAFYLCASSAGQGTDTQYFGPGTRLTVL.

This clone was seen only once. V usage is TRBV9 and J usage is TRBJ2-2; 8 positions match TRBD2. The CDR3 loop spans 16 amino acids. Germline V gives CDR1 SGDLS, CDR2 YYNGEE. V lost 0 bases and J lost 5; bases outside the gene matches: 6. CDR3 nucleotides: TGTGCCAGCAGCGTAGTTTCTAGCGGGTCTACCGGGGAGCTGTTTTTT. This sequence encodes CASSVVSSGSTGELFF.

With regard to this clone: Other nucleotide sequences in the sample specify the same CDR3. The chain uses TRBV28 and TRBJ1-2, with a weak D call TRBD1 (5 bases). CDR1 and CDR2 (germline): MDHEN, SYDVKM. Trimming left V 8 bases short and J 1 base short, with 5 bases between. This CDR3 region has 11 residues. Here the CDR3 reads CASGGNYGYTF. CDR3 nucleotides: TGTGCCAGCGGGGGTAACTATGGCTACACCTTC.

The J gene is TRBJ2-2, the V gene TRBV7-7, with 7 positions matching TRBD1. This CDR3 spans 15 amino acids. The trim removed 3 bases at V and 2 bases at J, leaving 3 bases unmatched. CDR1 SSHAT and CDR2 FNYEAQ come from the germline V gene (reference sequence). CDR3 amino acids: CASSLTGPNTGELFF. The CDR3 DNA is TGTGCCAGCAGCTTGACAGGGCCCAACACCGGGGAGCTGTTTTTT.

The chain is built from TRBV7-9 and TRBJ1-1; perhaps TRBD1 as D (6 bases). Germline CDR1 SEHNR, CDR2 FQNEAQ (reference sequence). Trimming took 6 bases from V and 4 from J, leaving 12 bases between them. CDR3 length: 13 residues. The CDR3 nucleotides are TGTGCCAGCAGGCGCGGGACACTCACTGAAGCTTTCTTT. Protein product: CASRRGTLTEAFF.

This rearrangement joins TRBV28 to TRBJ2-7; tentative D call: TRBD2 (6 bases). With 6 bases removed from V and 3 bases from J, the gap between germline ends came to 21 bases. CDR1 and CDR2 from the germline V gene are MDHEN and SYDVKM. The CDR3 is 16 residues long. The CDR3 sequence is CASSIPGTEGLYEQYF. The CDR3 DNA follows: TGTGCCAGCAGCATTCCCGGGACGGAGGGTCTCTACGAGCAGTACTTC.

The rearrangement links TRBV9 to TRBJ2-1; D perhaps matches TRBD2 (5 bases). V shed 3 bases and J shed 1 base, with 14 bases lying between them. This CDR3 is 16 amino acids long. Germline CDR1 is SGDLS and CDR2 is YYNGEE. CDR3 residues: CASSARTPQSYNEQFF. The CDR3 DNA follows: TGTGCCAGCAGCGCCCGGACTCCTCAATCCTACAATGAGCAGTTCTTC.

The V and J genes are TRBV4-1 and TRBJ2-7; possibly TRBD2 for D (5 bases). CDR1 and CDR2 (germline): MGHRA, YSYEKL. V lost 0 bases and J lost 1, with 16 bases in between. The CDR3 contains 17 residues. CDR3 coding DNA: TGCGCCAGCAGCCAAGAACCCGCGGGCGGACCTTCCTACGAGCAGTACTTC. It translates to CASSQEPAGGPSYEQYF.